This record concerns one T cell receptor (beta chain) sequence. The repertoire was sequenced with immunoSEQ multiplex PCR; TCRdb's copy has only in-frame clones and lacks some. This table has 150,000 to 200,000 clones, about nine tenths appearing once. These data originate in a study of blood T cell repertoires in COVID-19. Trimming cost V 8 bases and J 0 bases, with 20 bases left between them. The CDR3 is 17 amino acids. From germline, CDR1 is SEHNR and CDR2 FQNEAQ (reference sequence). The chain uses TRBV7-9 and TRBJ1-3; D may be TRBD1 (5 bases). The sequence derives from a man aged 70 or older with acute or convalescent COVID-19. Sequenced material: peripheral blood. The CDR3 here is CASFPGWQGYSGNTIYF. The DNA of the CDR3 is TGTGCCAGCTTCCCCGGTTGGCAGGGTTACTCTGGAAACACCATATATTTT.